The 16 T cell receptor beta chains below come from one sample, sequenced in a study of T cells after yellow fever vaccination. TCRdb re-analysed the 5' RACE reads in MiXCR, keeping a single row per CDR3 protein. The table includes around 180,000 distinct CDR3 sequences, roughly 6.2% detected once. This specimen was CD4+ T cells sorted from PBMCs, taken on the day of the first yellow fever vaccination. These receptors were collected from a man between 18 and 35 years old who received the YFV17D yellow fever vaccine.

V gene TRBV28 combines with J gene TRBJ1-3; 8 bases match TRBD1. Germline V gives CDR1 MDHEN, CDR2 SYDVKM. The trim removed 6 bases at V and 4 bases at J, leaving 8 bases unmatched. This CDR3 is 15 amino acids long. CDR3 nucleotide sequence: TGTGCCAGCAGCGCAGGGGGCGCAGAAGGAAACACCATATATTTT. Translated: CASSAGGAEGNTIYF.

The V gene is TRBV4-3, the J gene TRBJ2-7, with a tentative D call TRBD1 (6 bases). This CDR3 comprises 13 residues. Trimming removed 4 bases from V and 6 bases from J, with 13 bases in between. The germline CDR1 and CDR2 sequences are LGHNA and YSLEER. The CDR3 spells CASSLRTGPEQYF. CDR3 nucleotide sequence: TGCGCCAGCAGCCTAAGAACAGGGCCCGAGCAGTACTTC.

This clonotype was seen more than once but under ten times. The CDR3: CASSPPPAGGTQYF. CDR3 nucleotides: TGTGCCAGCTCACCACCTCCAGCCGGGGGGACCCAGTACTTC. The chain combines TRBV18 with TRBJ2-5; perhaps TRBD2 as D (6 bases). The germline CDR1 and CDR2 sequences are KGHSH and LQKENI. V dropped 0 bases and J dropped 7 bases, with 12 bases sitting between them. The CDR3 sequence is 14 residues long.

This clonotype came up many times. The chain links TRBV18 to TRBJ2-7, with 8 bases that match TRBD1. This CDR3 spans 14 amino acids. Germline V lookup: CDR1 KGHSH, CDR2 LQKENI. V shed 1 base and J 4 bases; nucleotides not matched to a gene: 3. The DNA of the CDR3 is TGTGCCAGCTCACCACGGCAGGGGGCTTACGAGCAGTACGTC. Protein: CASSPRQGAYEQYV.

This clonotype was found a few times. The V call is TRBV11-3, the J call TRBJ2-5; D may be TRBD2 (5 bases). Germline assignment: CDR1 SGHNT and CDR2 YENEEA. This CDR3 spans 13 amino acids. Trimming removed 5 bases at V and 4 bases at J, with 11 bases between. CDR3 region: CASSPKSGETQYF. The CDR3 DNA is TGTGCCAGCAGCCCCAAAAGCGGAGAGACCCAGTACTTC.

This clonotype was recorded at least ten times. This chain uses TRBV24-1 with TRBJ2-1; D might be TRBD1 (7 bases). Germline V gives CDR1 KGHDR, CDR2 SFDVKD. V was cut by 8 bases and J by 2 bases, with 15 bases left in between. The CDR3 runs 15 residues. DNA of the CDR3: TGTGCCACCACGGCAGGGGGGCGGCCCTACAATGAGCAGTTCTTC. Its protein product is CATTAGGRPYNEQFF.

This clonotype was observed a few times. The chain combines TRBV7-9 with TRBJ1-1; the match to TRBD1 covers 7 bases. The CDR3 sequence is 17 residues long. V lost 5 bases, J lost 0 bases, and 12 bases stayed unmatched. The germline CDR1 and CDR2 sequences are SEHNR and FQNEAQ (reference sequence). This chain's CDR3 is CASSPLTGRGMNTEAFF. In nucleotides, the CDR3 is TGTGCCAGCAGCCCCCTGACAGGGAGGGGAATGAACACTGAAGCTTTCTTT. Full variable domain (rest looked up from reference TRBV7-9 and TRBJ1-1): DTGVSQNPRHKITKRGQNVTFRCDPISEHNRLYWYRQTLGQGPEFLTYFQNEAQLEKSRLLSDRFSAERPKGSFSTLEIQRTEQGDSAMYLCASSPLTGRGMNTEAFFGQGTRLTVV.

In this sample, this clonotype turned up many times. The chain uses TRBV29-1 and TRBJ2-3, with 8 bases matching TRBD1. The CDR3 totals 15 residues. Germline CDR1 is SQVTM and CDR2 is ANQGSEA. V trimming: 7 bases; J trimming: 4 bases; junction bases outside the gene matches: 13. CDR3 amino acids: CSADPTGVGADTQYF. The CDR3 DNA is TGCAGCGCCGACCCGACAGGGGTGGGCGCAGATACGCAGTATTTT.

In the case of this clonotype: A single base separates this from a much larger clone, so it may be a read error. The chain has TRBV6-1 and TRBJ2-3, with 8 bases that match TRBD1. The CDR3 has 16 residues. Germline loops: CDR1 MNHNS, CDR2 SASEGT. CDR3 DNA sequence: TGTGCCAGCAGCTTAACAGGGGGAACAGGCACAGAAACGCAGTATTTT. Protein sequence: CASSLTGGTGTETQYF.

This clonotype was counted ten times or more. V and J are TRBV7-9 and TRBJ2-3, with no clear D. Trimming removed 5 bases at V and 14 bases at J, with 20 bases between. Per the germline V gene, CDR1 is SEHNR and CDR2 is FQNEAQ (reference sequence). The CDR3 totals 13 residues. The CDR3 loop is CASSLPLGFDVYF. The CDR3 DNA sequence: TGTGCCAGCAGCCTCCCCCTGGGGTTCGATGTGTATTTT.

The table lists this clonotype with many counts. The chain uses TRBV29-1 and TRBJ2-7, with TRBD1 matching 7 bases. CDR1 and CDR2 from the germline V gene are SQVTM and ANQGSEA. Trimming at V came to 2 bases and at J to 6 bases, leaving 7 bases not matched to a gene. There are 13 residues in the CDR3. Here the CDR3 reads CSVESTGVVEQYF. The CDR3 DNA reads TGCAGCGTTGAAAGCACAGGGGTGGTCGAGCAGTACTTC.

The J gene is TRBJ2-1, the V gene TRBV29-1, with 8 bases aligning to TRBD1. The germline V gene encodes CDR1 SQVTM and CDR2 ANQGSEA. The CDR3 consists of 15 residues. J gave up 7 bases and V 3 bases, and 11 bases lay outside the gene matches. For the CDR3, the DNA is TGCAGCGTTGACAAGGCCGGACAGGGCAGGAATGAGCAGTTCTTC. Amino acid sequence: CSVDKAGQGRNEQFF.

This chain joins TRBV7-2 and TRBJ1-2; TRBD1 matches 12 bases. CDR3 length: 17 amino acids. From germline, CDR1 is SGHTA and CDR2 FQGNSA. Trimming removed 5 bases from V and 3 bases from J; junction bases left unmatched: 10. This CDR3 reads CASSLSGTGGLDYGYTF. In DNA form, the CDR3 reads TGTGCCAGCAGCCTGTCCGGGACAGGGGGCTTGGACTATGGCTACACCTTC.

This clonotype was recorded many times. The genes are TRBV6-2 or TRBV6-3 and TRBJ2-7; D is possibly TRBD1 (5 bases). CDR1 and CDR2 (germline): MNHEY, SVGEGT. V was cut by 2 bases and J by 6 bases, with 20 bases left in between. CDR3 length: 16 residues. DNA for the CDR3: TGTGCCAGCAGTTACGGTGAGACAGCCCCTCCCTCCGAGCAGTACGTC. Its protein product is CASSYGETAPPSEQYV.

This clonotype has a count of ten or more. The V call is TRBV7-2, the J call TRBJ2-3, with 7 bases that match TRBD2. Germline V CDR1 and CDR2: SGHTA, FQGNSA. The CDR3 contains 14 residues. V lost 1 base and J lost 4; bases outside the gene matches: 2. The CDR3 DNA sequence: TGTGCCAGCAGCTTAGAGCGGGGTTCAGATACGCAGTATTTT. It encodes CASSLERGSDTQYF. The entire variable domain, with the rest obtained from reference TRBV7-2 and TRBJ2-3, is as follows: GAGVSQSPSNKVTEKGKDVELRCDPISGHTALYWYRQSLGQGLEFLIYFQGNSAPDKSGLPSDRFSAERTGGSVSTLTIQRTQQEDSAVYLCASSLERGSDTQYFGPGTRLTVL.

This clonotype has at least ten counts. V is TRBV5-6 and J is TRBJ2-5; TRBD2 might be the D (6 bases). CDR1 SGHDT and CDR2 YYEEEE come from the germline V gene. The CDR3 has 13 amino acids. Deletions cut 4 bases from V and 4 bases from J, with 11 bases between. CDR3 region: CASSMTSIETQYF. The CDR3 DNA sequence: TGTGCCAGCAGCATGACTAGTATAGAGACCCAGTACTTC.